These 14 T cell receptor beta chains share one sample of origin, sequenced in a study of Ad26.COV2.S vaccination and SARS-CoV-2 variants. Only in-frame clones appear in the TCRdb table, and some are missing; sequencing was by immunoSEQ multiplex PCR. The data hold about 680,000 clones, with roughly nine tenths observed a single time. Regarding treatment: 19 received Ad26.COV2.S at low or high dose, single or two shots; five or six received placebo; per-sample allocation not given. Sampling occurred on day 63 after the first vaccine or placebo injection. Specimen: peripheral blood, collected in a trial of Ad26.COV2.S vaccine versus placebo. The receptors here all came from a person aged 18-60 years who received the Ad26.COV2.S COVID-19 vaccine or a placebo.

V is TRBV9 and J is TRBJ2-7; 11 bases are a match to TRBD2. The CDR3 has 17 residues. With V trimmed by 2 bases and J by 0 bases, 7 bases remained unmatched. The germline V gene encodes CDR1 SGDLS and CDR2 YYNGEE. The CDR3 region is CASSVGLTSGSSYEQYF. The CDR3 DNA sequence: TGTGCCAGCAGCGTGGGCCTAACTAGCGGGAGCTCCTACGAGCAGTACTTC.

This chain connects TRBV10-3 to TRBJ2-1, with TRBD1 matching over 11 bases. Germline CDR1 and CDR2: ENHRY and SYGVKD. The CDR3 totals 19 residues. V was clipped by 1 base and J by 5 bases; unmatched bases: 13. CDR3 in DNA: TGTGCCATCAGTGAGTGGACAGGGGGCCGAGGAGACGAAGACAATGAGCAGTTCTTC. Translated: CAISEWTGGRGDEDNEQFF.

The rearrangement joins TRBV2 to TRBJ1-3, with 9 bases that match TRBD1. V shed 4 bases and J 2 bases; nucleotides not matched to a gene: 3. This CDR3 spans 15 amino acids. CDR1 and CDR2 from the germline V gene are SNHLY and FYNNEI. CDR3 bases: TGTGCCAGCAGTGGGGGACAGGGCCCTGGAAACACCATATATTTT. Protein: CASSGGQGPGNTIYF. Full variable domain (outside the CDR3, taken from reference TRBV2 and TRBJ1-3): EPEVTQTPSHQVTQMGQEVILRCVPISNHLYFYWYRQILGQKVEFLVSFYNNEISEKSEIFDDQFSVERPDGSNFTLKIRSTKLEDSAMYFCASSGGQGPGNTIYFGEGSWLTVV.

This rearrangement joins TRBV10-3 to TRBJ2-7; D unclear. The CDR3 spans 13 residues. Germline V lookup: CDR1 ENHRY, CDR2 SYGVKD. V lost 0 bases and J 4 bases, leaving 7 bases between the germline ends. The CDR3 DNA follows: TGTGCCATCAGTGAGTCGATTTGGTACGAGCAGTACTTC. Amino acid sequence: CAISESIWYEQYF.

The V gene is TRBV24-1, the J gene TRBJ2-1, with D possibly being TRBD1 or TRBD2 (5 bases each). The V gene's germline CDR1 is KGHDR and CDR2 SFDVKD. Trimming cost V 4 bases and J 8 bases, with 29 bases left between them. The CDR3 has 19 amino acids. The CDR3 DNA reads TGTGCCACCAGTGAGTCCGGAGGAAACCCCACAATTAGGGGATATGAGCAGTTCTTC. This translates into CATSESGGNPTIRGYEQFF.

This chain's CDR3 is CAWSPEDSFTGELFF. The CDR3 DNA reads TGTGCCTGGAGCCCAGAAGACAGTTTCACCGGGGAGCTGTTTTTT. V gene TRBV30 combines with J gene TRBJ2-2; D is perhaps TRBD1 (5 bases). Deletions cut 3 bases from V and 4 bases from J, with 15 bases between. Germline-derived CDR1 and CDR2 are GTSNPN and SVGIG (reference sequence). The CDR3 totals 15 residues.

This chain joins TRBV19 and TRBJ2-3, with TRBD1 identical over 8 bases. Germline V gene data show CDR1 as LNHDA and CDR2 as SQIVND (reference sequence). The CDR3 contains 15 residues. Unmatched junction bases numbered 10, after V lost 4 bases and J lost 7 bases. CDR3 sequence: CASSNRPGGGYTQYF. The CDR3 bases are TGTGCCAGTAGTAATAGGCCAGGGGGCGGGTATACGCAGTATTTT.

This chain's CDR3 is CASSHLGDGYTF. Written as DNA, the CDR3 is TGTGCCAGCAGCCACTTAGGGGACGGCTACACCTTC. The chain carries TRBV3-1 (or the pseudogene TRBV3-2) and TRBJ1-2; the D gene is possibly TRBD1 (5 bases). Per the germline V gene, CDR1 is LGHDT and CDR2 is YNNKEL (reference sequence). CDR3 size: 12 residues. Deletions cut 3 bases from V and 8 bases from J, with 10 bases between.

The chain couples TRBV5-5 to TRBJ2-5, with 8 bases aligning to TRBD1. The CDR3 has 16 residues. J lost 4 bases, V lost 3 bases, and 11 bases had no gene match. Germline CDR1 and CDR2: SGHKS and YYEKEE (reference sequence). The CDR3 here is CASSSLQGAGVETQYF. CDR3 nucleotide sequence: TGTGCCAGCAGCTCCCTCCAGGGGGCCGGGGTAGAGACCCAGTACTTC.

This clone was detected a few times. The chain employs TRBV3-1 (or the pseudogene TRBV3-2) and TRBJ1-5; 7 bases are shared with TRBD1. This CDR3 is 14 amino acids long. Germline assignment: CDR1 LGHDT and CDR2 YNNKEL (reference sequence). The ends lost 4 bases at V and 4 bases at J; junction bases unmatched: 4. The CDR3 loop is CASSPGGLNQPQHF. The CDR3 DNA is TGTGCCAGCAGCCCAGGGGGGTTAAATCAGCCCCAGCATTTT.

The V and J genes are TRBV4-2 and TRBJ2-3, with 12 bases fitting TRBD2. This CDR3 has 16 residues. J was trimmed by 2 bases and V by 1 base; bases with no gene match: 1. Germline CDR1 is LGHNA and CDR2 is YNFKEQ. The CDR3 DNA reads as TGTGCCAGCAGCCAAGGGACTAGCGGGATCACAGATACGCAGTATTTT. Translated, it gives CASSQGTSGITDTQYF.

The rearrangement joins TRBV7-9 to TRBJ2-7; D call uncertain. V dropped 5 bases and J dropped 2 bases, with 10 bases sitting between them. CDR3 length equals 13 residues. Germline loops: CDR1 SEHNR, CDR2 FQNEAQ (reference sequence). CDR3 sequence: CASSRPGPYEQYF. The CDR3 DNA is TGTGCCAGCAGCCGACCGGGCCCCTACGAGCAGTACTTC.

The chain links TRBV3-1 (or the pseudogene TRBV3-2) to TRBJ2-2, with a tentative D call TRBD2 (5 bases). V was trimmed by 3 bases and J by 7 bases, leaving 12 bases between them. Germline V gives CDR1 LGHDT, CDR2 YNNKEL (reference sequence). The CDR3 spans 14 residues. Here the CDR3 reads CASSHPPEVGELFF. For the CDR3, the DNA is TGTGCCAGCAGCCACCCCCCGGAGGTCGGGGAGCTGTTTTTT.

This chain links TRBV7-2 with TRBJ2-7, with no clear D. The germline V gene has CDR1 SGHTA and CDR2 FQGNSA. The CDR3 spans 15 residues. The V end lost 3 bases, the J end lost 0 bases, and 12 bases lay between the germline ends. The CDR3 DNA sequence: TGTGCCAGCAGCTTTATGCTAGTGAGCTCCTACGAGCAGTACTTC. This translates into CASSFMLVSSYEQYF.